What follows are 27 T cell receptor beta chains derived from one specimen sequenced in a study of tumor-infiltrating lymphocytes in primary liver carcinoma. It was from roughly 20-30 mg of unsorted bulk tissue that RNA and DNA were co-extracted. Researchers generated TCR beta cDNA from around 510 ng of total RNA, relying on a constant-region primer. TCR beta libraries came from three nested multiplex PCR rounds using slightly modified ARM-PCR. Each of the first two PCR rounds ran about 9 cycles with TRBV1-TRBV30 forward and C-beta reverse primers. TCRdb called the multiplex PCR reads again in MiXCR, with one record for every CDR3 protein. The sample carries tens of thousands of distinct CDR3 sequences, 72% recorded once. Source material: liver tumor tissue from sampling region 1. Subset denoted: tumor region T1, superior pole. The receptors here all came from a man in his forties or fifties with primary liver carcinoma and hepatitis B virus infection.

This clonotype is classed as medium-sized. V and J are TRBV6-5 and TRBJ2-2; no clear D. Germline assignment: CDR1 MNHEY and CDR2 SVGAGI. The CDR3 contains 11 residues. V lost 6 bases and J lost 8, with 7 bases in between. This chain's CDR3 is CASSLWGELFF. The CDR3 DNA reads TGTGCCAGCAGCCTCTGGGGGGAGCTGTTTTTT.

About this clonotype: A much larger clone differs by one base, so this may be a read error. The rearrangement joins TRBV24-1 to TRBJ2-3, with D unresolved. The CDR3 contains 12 residues. V was clipped by 5 bases and J by 0 bases, with 2 bases between them. The germline gives CDR1 KGHDR, CDR2 SFDVKD. Written as DNA, the CDR3 is TGTGCCACCAGTGTGAGCACAGATACGCAGTATTTT. Encoded protein: CATSVSTDTQYF.

This clonotype was detected many times. The chain employs TRBV30 and TRBJ1-5, with D possibly being TRBD1 (6 bases). There are 14 residues in the CDR3. The V gene's germline CDR1 is GTSNPN and CDR2 SVGIG (reference sequence). V shed 2 bases and J shed 6 bases, with 14 bases lying between them. CDR3 bases: TGTGCCTGGAGTTCGGGGGCTGGTCGTCAGCCCCAGCATTTT. Amino acid sequence: CAWSSGAGRQPQHF.

The rearrangement links TRBV6-5 to TRBJ2-7; D is perhaps TRBD2 (5 bases). This CDR3 has 15 residues. Trimming pared 8 bases from V and 0 bases from J, leaving 17 bases between. The germline CDR1 and CDR2 sequences are MNHEY and SVGAGI. The CDR3 DNA follows: TGTGCCAGCGGTAAAGAAACTAGGAGCTCCTACGAGCAGTACTTC. Translated, it gives CASGKETRSSYEQYF.

In the case of this clonotype: Compared with germline, one end of the junction differs, possibly owing to a read error. The genes are TRBV12-3 or TRBV12-4 and TRBJ2-1; TRBD1 or TRBD2 may be the D gene (5 bases each). This CDR3 has 15 residues. The CDR3 is CASTPGASGPNEQLF. The CDR3 nucleotides are TGTGCCAGCACCCCCGGGGCTAGTGGCCCCAATGAGCAGTTATTC.

This clonotype showed up just a few times. V and J are TRBV2 and TRBJ1-1; 10 bases are a match to TRBD1. This CDR3 contains 14 residues. Per the germline V gene, CDR1 is SNHLY and CDR2 is FYNNEI. With 6 bases clipped from V and 6 bases from J, the junction kept 7 bases outside the gene matches. The CDR3 DNA follows: TGTGCCAGCAGCTTCGGACAGGGGGTCTCTGAAGCTTTCTTT. Its translation is CASSFGQGVSEAFF.

Concerning this clonotype: This may arise from a read error, as a much more abundant clone is one base away. V is TRBV12-3 or TRBV12-4 and J is TRBJ1-6; TRBD1 might be the D (5 bases). This CDR3 is 13 amino acids long. The CDR3 loop is CAGSSLGDSRLHF. The CDR3 coding sequence is TGTGCCGGCAGTTCCCTAGGGGATTCACGCCTCCACTTT.

Notes on this clonotype: One end of the junction is discordant with germline, which a read error may explain. The gene calls are TRBV6-1 and TRBJ2-7; D is unclear. Germline V gives CDR1 MNHNS, CDR2 SASEGT. The CDR3 contains 12 residues. The CDR3 loop is CVSRRVPYEQYF. The CDR3 DNA is TGTGTCAGCAGACGGGTCCCCTACGAGCAGTACTTC.

V gene TRBV6-1 combines with J gene TRBJ2-1, with 9 bases fitting TRBD2. CDR1 MNHNS and CDR2 SASEGT come from the germline V gene. After removal of 5 bases from V and 2 bases from J, the junction contained 4 bases not matched to a gene. The CDR3 runs 15 residues. CDR3 residues: CASSPGLATYNEQFF. The DNA for the CDR3 is TGTGCCAGCAGTCCTGGACTAGCGACCTACAATGAGCAGTTCTTC.

As for this clonotype: The CDR3 does not close with the conserved phenylalanine or tryptophan, likely indicating a read error. The chain couples TRBV6-1 to TRBJ2-7; 12 bases map to TRBD2. V trimming: 1 base; J trimming: 7 bases; junction bases outside the gene matches: 5. Germline CDR1 and CDR2: MNHNS and SASEGT. The CDR3 is 15 residues long. CDR3 sequence reads: CASSEVASGRGEQYI. CDR3 nucleotide sequence: TGTGCCAGCAGTGAAGTGGCTAGCGGGAGGGGGGAGCAGTACATC.

Of note for this clonotype: No conserved phenylalanine or tryptophan ends this CDR3, so it is likely a read error. The chain uses TRBV7-3 and TRBJ1-2, with a weak D call TRBD1 (5 bases). Germline CDR1 is SGHTA and CDR2 is FQGTGA. CDR3 length: 14 residues. The CDR3 nucleotides read TGTGCCAACAGCTTAGAGCCAGGGCTCTATGGCTACACCCTC. Translated: CANSLEPGLYGYTL.

Worth noting for this clonotype: One end of the junction fails to match germline, which may point to a read error. V is TRBV6-2 or TRBV6-3 and J is TRBJ1-1; D remains unclear. The CDR3 extends over 13 amino acids. Germline V gives CDR1 MNHEY, CDR2 SVGEGT. DNA for the CDR3: TGTGCCAACAGTTATCGGGAGAACACTGAAGCTTTCTTT. Translating gives CANSYRENTEAFF.

This clonotype was found a few times. Since no conserved phenylalanine or tryptophan closes the CDR3, a read error is the likely cause. This chain uses TRBV15 with TRBJ2-3; D is ambiguous. Trimming stripped 0 bases from V and 8 bases from J, with 15 bases between. CDR3 length: 15 amino acids. Per germline, CDR1 LNHNV and CDR2 YYDKDF (reference sequence). The CDR3 region is CATSRDSSPGTTQYL. CDR3 sequence (DNA): TGTGCCACCAGCAGAGATAGCTCCCCAGGAACTACGCAGTATCTT.

In regard to this clonotype: One end of the junction varies from germline; a read error may be responsible. V usage is TRBV11-2 and J usage is TRBJ2-1; 12 nucleotides align to TRBD2. Per the germline V gene, CDR1 is SGHAT and CDR2 is FQNNGV. The CDR3 consists of 16 residues. This CDR3 is CASSYFSASGRGGGFF. CDR3 nucleotide sequence: TGTGCCAGTAGCTACTTTTCGGCTAGCGGGAGGGGAGGCGGGTTCTTC.

Comments on this clonotype: The CDR3 carries no conserved terminal phenylalanine or tryptophan, so it likely arises from a read error. The chain employs TRBV6-1 and TRBJ2-1; possible D gene TRBD2, 5 bases. Germline V gene data show CDR1 as MNHNS and CDR2 as SASEGT. The CDR3 loop spans 15 amino acids. The V and J ends lost 10 bases and 4 bases respectively, with 20 bases between them. This chain's CDR3 is CATREAAEPYNEQFL. The CDR3 DNA reads as TGTGCCACACGAGAAGCGGCAGAGCCTTACAATGAGCAGTTCCTC.

In this sample, this clonotype turned up a few times. Since a much larger clone is just one base distant, this may be a read error. The rearrangement joins TRBV6-6 to TRBJ2-1; unclear D gene. The CDR3 sequence is 14 residues long. Germline V gene sequence: CDR1 MNHNY, CDR2 SVGAGI (reference sequence). The chain's CDR3 is CANSRISSYNEQFF. The DNA for the CDR3 is TGTGCCAACAGTCGAATTAGCTCCTACAATGAGCAGTTCTTC.

On this clonotype: Sequence at one end of the junction differs from germline and may be a read error. The chain joins TRBV28 to TRBJ2-3; 8 bases fit TRBD2. The CDR3 spans 15 residues. CDR1 MDHEN and CDR2 SYDVKM come from the germline V gene. The CDR3 region is CDSSLEAGETDMQYF. CDR3 coding DNA: TGTGACAGCAGTCTAGAAGCGGGAGAAACAGATATGCAGTATTTT.

This rearrangement joins TRBV4-2 to TRBJ2-5; D remains ambiguous. Trimming cost V 0 bases and J 14 bases, with 10 bases left between them. The CDR3 extends over 11 amino acids. CDR1 LGHNA and CDR2 YNFKEQ come from the germline V gene. CDR3 sequence: CASSQEETHYF. The CDR3 DNA reads as TGTGCCAGCAGCCAAGAAGAGACTCACTACTTC.

With respect to this clonotype: Compared with germline, one end of the junction differs, possibly owing to a read error. V usage is TRBV6-5 and J usage is TRBJ2-1; D is perhaps TRBD2 (7 bases). The CDR3 is 14 amino acids. Germline lookup yields CDR1 MNHEY and CDR2 SVGAGI. CDR3 protein: CVSISGGPYNEQFF. CDR3 in DNA: TGTGTCAGCATTTCCGGGGGGCCCTACAATGAGCAGTTCTTC.

Turning to this clonotype: The CDR3 ends on some other residue instead of the conserved phenylalanine or tryptophan, so this is likely a read error. V and J are TRBV18 and TRBJ2-7; tentatively, D is TRBD1 or TRBD2 (6 bases each). From germline, CDR1 is KGHSH and CDR2 LQKENI. The CDR3 is made up of 15 amino acids. CDR3 sequence (DNA): TGTGCCAGCTCGCCACTAGGGGGGACTCGGTACGAGCAGTACCTC. It is translated as CASSPLGGTRYEQYL.

Comment on this clonotype: At one boundary the junction diverges from the germline segment, which might be a read error. The chain joins TRBV6-2 or TRBV6-3 to TRBJ2-1, with D maybe TRBD2 (5 bases). The CDR3 has 15 amino acids. The germline gives CDR1 MNHEY, CDR2 SVGEGT. CDR3 amino acids: CASSYSPGGYSEHFF. In nucleotides, the CDR3 is TGTGCCAGCAGTTACTCTCCAGGAGGCTACAGTGAGCACTTCTTC.

In the case of this clonotype: One end of the junction is discordant with germline, which a read error may explain. The rearrangement uses TRBV28 and TRBJ2-5, with 12 bases identical to TRBD2. In germline, CDR1 is MDHEN, CDR2 SYDVKM. The CDR3 has 16 amino acids. This CDR3 reads CVSIGLAGSEGETQYF. Written as DNA, the CDR3 is TGTGTCAGCATCGGACTAGCGGGATCGGAGGGGGAGACCCAGTACTTC. The full variable domain, its missing parts supplied by reference TRBV28 and TRBJ2-5, is DVKVTQSSRYLVKRTGEKVFLECVQDMDHENMFWYRQDPGLGLRLIYFSYDVKMKEKGDIPEGYSVSREKKERFSLILESASTNQTSMYLCVSIGLAGSEGETQYFGPGTRLLVL.

As to this clonotype: Lacking the conserved final phenylalanine or tryptophan, this CDR3 likely reflects a read error. This chain connects TRBV12-3 or TRBV12-4 to TRBJ1-1, with D perhaps TRBD1 (6 bases). This CDR3 comprises 14 residues. For the CDR3, the DNA is TGTGCCAACAGTCCCCAACAGGGTAACACTGAAGCTTTCTAT. Its translation: CANSPQQGNTEAFY.

Remarks on this clonotype: The junction departs from germline at one end; a sequencing error may be responsible. The chain combines TRBV6-6 with TRBJ2-5; tentative D call: TRBD1 (5 bases). The CDR3 covers 14 residues. The V gene's germline CDR1 is MNHNY and CDR2 SVGAGI (reference sequence). The CDR3 region is CGSSYSLGEETQYF. The CDR3 nucleotides are TGTGGCAGCAGTTACTCGCTAGGGGAAGAGACCCAGTACTTC.

At least ten counts were recorded for this clonotype. The rearrangement joins TRBV6-1 to TRBJ1-2, with a tentative D call TRBD1 (5 bases). The CDR3 length is 15 residues. Germline values: CDR1 MNHNS, CDR2 SASEGT. Trimming removed 1 base at V and 5 bases at J, with 14 bases between. CDR3 DNA: TGTGCCAGCAGTGAAGACCGGGACCGATCGTATGGCTACACCTTC. As protein: CASSEDRDRSYGYTF.

On this clonotype: Its ends do not fully match the called genes, so a read error is possible. The J gene is TRBJ1-5, the V gene TRBV4-2; 8 bases fit TRBD1. The CDR3 length is 16 residues. Germline V gene lookup returns CDR1 LGHNA and CDR2 YNFKEQ. The CDR3 protein is CANSQAMGTGPQTKHF. The CDR3 nucleotides are TGTGCCAACAGCCAAGCGATGGGGACAGGCCCTCAGACCAAGCATTTT.

Notes on this clonotype: Likely a read error: the CDR3 ends without its conserved phenylalanine or tryptophan. The chain combines TRBV7-9 with TRBJ2-5; D not resolved. V was pared by 0 bases and J by 10 bases, with 9 bases between. Germline assignment: CDR1 SEHNR and CDR2 FQNEAQ (reference sequence). The CDR3 loop spans 12 amino acids. This CDR3 is CASSLAEVNQYL. Here the CDR3 DNA reads TGTGCCAGCAGCTTAGCCGAGGTGAACCAGTACTTA.